The T cell receptor beta chain under discussion was sequenced for a study of blood T cell repertoires in COVID-19. The CDR3 is made up of 15 amino acids. Looked up from germline, CDR1 is KGHDR and CDR2 is SFDVKD. Trimming took off 4 bases at V and 3 bases at J, with 15 bases between the two ends. The data were produced by immunoSEQ multiplex PCR, yet TCRdb's version contains in-frame clones alone and is incomplete. Of about 58,000 clones listed, 78% were seen once; the top ten hold 4.9%. This clone appeared a few times. The sample was peripheral blood. This receptor was obtained from a human donor in a cohort sampled during active COVID-19. V gene TRBV24-1 combines with J gene TRBJ2-7; D perhaps matches TRBD1 (5 bases). Here the CDR3 reads CATSDPKQANYEQYF. In DNA, the CDR3 is TGTGCCACCAGTGACCCGAAACAGGCGAACTACGAGCAGTACTTC.